A single sample is the source of the 7 T cell receptor beta chains below, sequenced in a study of blood T cell repertoires in COVID-19. Libraries were prepared by immunoSEQ multiplex PCR; TCRdb keeps only in-frame clonotypes and omits some of them. The repertoire consists of 400,000 to 550,000 clones, with nearly 90% occurring once and the leading ten covering roughly 1.8%. The sample consisted of PBMCs or T cells enriched from blood (not recorded which). The source of these receptors is a woman aged 18-29 years with acute COVID-19.

The chain has TRBV5-4 and TRBJ1-6; tentatively, D is TRBD1 (5 bases). CDR3 length equals 16 residues. Between the trimmed V and J ends, which lost 0 bases and 3 bases, there was a span of 10 bases. The germline V gene has CDR1 SGHNT and CDR2 YYREEE (reference sequence). CDR3: CASSLVGANYNSPLHF. CDR3 bases: TGTGCCAGCAGCTTGGTAGGGGCAAACTATAATTCACCCCTCCACTTT.

The chain links TRBV27 to TRBJ2-1, with D maybe TRBD1 (6 bases). The CDR3 has 14 amino acids. Germline values: CDR1 MNHEY, CDR2 SMNVEV (reference sequence). V was trimmed by 2 bases and J by 6 bases, leaving 11 bases between them. The CDR3 sequence is CASSLLNRANEQFF. CDR3 bases: TGTGCCAGCAGTTTACTCAACAGGGCCAATGAGCAGTTCTTC.

This clone was detected once. V usage is TRBV12-3 or TRBV12-4 and J usage is TRBJ2-7, with D maybe TRBD2 (5 bases). V lost 6 bases and J lost 2, with 11 bases in between. The CDR3 runs 13 residues. The CDR3 reads CASSPTTAYEQYF. The CDR3 nucleotides are TGTGCCAGCAGCCCGACTACCGCCTACGAGCAGTACTTC.

The chain joins TRBV10-2 to TRBJ2-7; D unresolved. CDR1 is WSHSY, CDR2 SAAADI, per germline. V shed 3 bases and J shed 4 bases, with 4 bases lying between them. This CDR3 is 11 amino acids long. The CDR3 region is CASSDLYEQYF. Here the CDR3 DNA reads TGCGCCAGCAGTGACTTATACGAGCAGTACTTC.

This chain links TRBV5-4 with TRBJ1-4; no definite D call. The V end lost 4 bases, the J end lost 4 bases, and 8 bases lay between the germline ends. The CDR3 sequence is 13 residues long. Germline lookup yields CDR1 SGHNT and CDR2 YYREEE (reference sequence). DNA of the CDR3: TGTGCCAGCAGCATAGAAGATAATGAAAAACTGTTTTTT. This encodes CASSIEDNEKLFF.

This clone was observed at least ten times. This chain connects TRBV6-1 to TRBJ2-6; 7 positions match TRBD1. The CDR3 is made up of 18 amino acids. Germline lookup yields CDR1 MNHNS and CDR2 SASEGT. Trimming cost V 3 bases and J 0 bases; bases outside gene matches: 8. The CDR3 spells CASSDTGQSFSGANVLTF. In nucleotides, the CDR3 is TGTGCCAGCAGTGACACGGGACAGAGCTTCTCTGGGGCCAACGTCCTGACTTTC.

The chain links TRBV7-9 to TRBJ1-2; the match to TRBD1 covers 8 bases. The germline gives CDR1 SEHNR, CDR2 FQNEAQ (reference sequence). Germline trimming cut 4 bases from V and 4 bases from J; bases unmatched to any gene: 8. This CDR3 has 15 residues. CDR3 amino acids: CASSSPAGGGYGYTF. CDR3 coding DNA: TGTGCCAGCAGCTCACCAGCAGGGGGCGGCTATGGCTACACCTTC.